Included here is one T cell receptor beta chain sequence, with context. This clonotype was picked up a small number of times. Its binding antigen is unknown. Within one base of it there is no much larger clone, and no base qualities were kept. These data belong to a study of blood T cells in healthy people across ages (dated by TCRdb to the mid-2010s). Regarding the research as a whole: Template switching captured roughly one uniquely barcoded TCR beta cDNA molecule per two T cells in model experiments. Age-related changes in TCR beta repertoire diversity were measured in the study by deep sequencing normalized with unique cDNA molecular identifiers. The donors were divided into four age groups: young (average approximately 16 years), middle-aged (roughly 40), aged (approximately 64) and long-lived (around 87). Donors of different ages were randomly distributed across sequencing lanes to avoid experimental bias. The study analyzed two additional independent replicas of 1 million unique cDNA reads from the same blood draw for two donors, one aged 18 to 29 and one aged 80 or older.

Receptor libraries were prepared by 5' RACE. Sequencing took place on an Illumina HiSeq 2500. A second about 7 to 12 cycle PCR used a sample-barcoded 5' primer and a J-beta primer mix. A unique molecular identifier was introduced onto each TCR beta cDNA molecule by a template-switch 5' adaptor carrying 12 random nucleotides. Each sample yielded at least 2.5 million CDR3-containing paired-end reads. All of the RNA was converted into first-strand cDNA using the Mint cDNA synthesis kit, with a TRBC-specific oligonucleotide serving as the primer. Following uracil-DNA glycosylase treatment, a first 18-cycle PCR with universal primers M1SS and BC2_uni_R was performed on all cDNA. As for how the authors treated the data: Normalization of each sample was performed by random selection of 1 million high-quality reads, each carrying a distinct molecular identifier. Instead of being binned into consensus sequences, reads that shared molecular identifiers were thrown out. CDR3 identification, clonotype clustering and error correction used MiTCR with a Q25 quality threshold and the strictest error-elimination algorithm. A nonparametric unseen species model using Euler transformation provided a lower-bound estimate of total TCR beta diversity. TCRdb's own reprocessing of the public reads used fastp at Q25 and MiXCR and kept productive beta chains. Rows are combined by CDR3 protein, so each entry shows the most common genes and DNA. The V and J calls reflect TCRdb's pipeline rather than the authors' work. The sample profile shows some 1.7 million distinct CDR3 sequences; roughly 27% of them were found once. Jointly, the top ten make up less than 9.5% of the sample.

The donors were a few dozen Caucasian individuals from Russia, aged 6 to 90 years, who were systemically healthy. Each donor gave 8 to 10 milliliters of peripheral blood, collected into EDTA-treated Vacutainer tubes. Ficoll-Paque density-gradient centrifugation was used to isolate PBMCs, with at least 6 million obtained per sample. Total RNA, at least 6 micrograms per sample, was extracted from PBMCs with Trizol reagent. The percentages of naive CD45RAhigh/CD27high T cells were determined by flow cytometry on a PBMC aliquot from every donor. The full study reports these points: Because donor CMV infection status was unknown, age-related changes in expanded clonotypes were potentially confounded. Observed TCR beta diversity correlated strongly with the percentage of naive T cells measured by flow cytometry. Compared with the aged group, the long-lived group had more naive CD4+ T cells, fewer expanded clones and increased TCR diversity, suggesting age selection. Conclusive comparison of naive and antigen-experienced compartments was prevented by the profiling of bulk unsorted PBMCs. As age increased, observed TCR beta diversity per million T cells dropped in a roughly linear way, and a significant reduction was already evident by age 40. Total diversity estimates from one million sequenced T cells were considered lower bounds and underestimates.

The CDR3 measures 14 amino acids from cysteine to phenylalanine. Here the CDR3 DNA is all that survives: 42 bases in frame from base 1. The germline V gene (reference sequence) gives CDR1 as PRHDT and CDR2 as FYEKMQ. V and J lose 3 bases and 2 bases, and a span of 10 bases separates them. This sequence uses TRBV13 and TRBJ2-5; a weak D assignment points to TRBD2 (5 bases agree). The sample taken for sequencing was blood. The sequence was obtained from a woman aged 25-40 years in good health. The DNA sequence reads TGTGCCAGCAGCTTTACCCCGGGACAAGAGACCCAGTACTTC. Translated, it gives CASSFTPGQETQYF.